The sequence of this T cell receptor (beta chain) was determined in a study of OX40 agonist ivuxolimab in advanced cancers. As for the study in general: Patients treated during dose escalation were battling hepatocellular carcinoma, melanoma, renal cell or head and neck cancer.

The table came from immunoSEQ multiplex PCR; TCRdb's copy has only in-frame clones and leaves some out. The table includes roughly 61,000 clones, roughly 90% detected once. Systemic immunosuppression or a history of autoimmune disease excluded patients. Germline CDR1 and CDR2: GTSNPN and SVGIG (reference sequence). The V and J ends lost 1 base and 7 bases, in that order; junction bases with no gene match: 7. CDR3 length equals 14 residues. This clone was counted a single time. The sample in question was CD4+ or CD8+ T cells sorted from blood, obtained in a trial of the OX40 agonist ivuxolimab. The clonotype originates from an adult with an advanced solid tumor such as melanoma, head and neck, liver or kidney cancer. V usage is TRBV30 and J usage is TRBJ2-1, with 7 bases that match TRBD2. CDR3 in amino acids: CAWSELAMGNEQFF. CDR3 bases: TGTGCCTGGAGTGAACTAGCGATGGGGAATGAGCAGTTCTTC. Drawing the rest from reference TRBV30 and TRBJ2-1, the complete variable domain is SQTIHQWPATLVQPVGSPLSLECTVEGTSNPNLYWYRQAAGRGLQLLFYSVGIGQISSEVPQNLSASRPQDRQFILSSKKLLLSDSGFYLCAWSELAMGNEQFFGPGTRLTVL.